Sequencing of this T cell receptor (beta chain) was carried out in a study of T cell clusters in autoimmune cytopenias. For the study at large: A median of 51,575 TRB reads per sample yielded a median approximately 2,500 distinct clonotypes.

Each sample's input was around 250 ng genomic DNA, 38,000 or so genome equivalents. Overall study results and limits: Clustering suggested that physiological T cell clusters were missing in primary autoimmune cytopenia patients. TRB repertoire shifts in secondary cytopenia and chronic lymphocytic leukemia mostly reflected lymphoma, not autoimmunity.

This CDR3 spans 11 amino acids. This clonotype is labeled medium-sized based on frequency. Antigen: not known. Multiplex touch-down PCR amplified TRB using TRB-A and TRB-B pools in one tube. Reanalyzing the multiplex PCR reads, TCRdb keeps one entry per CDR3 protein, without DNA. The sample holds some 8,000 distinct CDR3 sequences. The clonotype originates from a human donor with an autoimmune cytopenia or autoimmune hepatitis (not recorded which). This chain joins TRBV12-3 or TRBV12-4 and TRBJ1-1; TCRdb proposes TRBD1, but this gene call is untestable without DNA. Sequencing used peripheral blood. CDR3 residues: CASSSTVEAFF.